The clone carrying this T cell receptor (beta chain) showed up just a few times. It was with 60 Vbeta and 13 Jbeta primers that the PCR ran. Repertoires were generated with immunoSEQ multiplex PCR, while TCRdb's copy carries only in-frame clones and drops some. The sample records 150,000 to 200,000 clones, roughly 13% being singletons. This entry comes from a study of cytomegalovirus exposure and HLA in healthy donors. Unmatched junction bases numbered 5, after V lost 0 bases and J lost 2 bases. CDR1 is GTSNPN and CDR2 is SVGIG in the germline V gene (reference sequence). This CDR3 is 15 amino acids long.

The chain employs TRBV30 and TRBJ1-2; 8 bases are a match to TRBD1. Sequencing input: PBMCs. The origin of this receptor is a middle-aged man in good health and CMV-seropositive. The CDR3 region is CAWSVWRQGNYGYTF. CDR3 sequence (DNA): TGTGCCTGGAGTGTATGGAGACAGGGGAACTATGGCTACACCTTC.